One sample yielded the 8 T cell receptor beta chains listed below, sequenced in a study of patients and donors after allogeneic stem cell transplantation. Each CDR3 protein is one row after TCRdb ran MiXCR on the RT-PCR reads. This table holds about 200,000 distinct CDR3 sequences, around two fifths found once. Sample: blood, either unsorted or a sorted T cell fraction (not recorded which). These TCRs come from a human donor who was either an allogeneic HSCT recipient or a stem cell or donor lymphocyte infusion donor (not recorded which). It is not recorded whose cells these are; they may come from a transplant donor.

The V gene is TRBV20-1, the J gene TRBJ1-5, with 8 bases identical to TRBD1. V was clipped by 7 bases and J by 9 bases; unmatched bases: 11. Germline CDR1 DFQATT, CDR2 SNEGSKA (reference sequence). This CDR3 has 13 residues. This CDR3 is CSVPDRAGRPQHF. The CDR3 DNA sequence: TGCAGTGTCCCGGACAGGGCGGGGAGGCCCCAGCATTTT.

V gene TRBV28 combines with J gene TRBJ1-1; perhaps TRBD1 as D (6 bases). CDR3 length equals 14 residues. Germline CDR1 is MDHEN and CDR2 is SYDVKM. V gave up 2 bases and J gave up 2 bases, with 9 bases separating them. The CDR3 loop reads CASSLPQGNTEAFF. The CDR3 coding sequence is TGTGCCAGCAGTTTACCACAGGGAAACACTGAAGCTTTCTTT.

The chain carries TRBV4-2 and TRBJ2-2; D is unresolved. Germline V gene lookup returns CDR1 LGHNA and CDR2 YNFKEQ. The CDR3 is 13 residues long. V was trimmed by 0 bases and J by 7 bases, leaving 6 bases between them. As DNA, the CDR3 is TGTGCCAGCAGCCAAGATTCCGACGGGGAGCTGTTTTTT. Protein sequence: CASSQDSDGELFF.

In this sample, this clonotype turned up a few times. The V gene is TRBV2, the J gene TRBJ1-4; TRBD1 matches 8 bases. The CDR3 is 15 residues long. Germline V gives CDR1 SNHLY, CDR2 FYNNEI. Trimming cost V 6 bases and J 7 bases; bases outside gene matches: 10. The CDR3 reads CASSETGVSGEKLFF. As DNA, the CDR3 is TGTGCCAGCAGCGAGACAGGGGTATCGGGTGAAAAACTGTTTTTT.

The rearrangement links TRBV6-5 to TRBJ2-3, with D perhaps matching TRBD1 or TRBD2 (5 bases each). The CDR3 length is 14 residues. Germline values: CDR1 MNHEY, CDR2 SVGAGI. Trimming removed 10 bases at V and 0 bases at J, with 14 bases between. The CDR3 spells CATRRTPSTDTQYF. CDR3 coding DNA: TGTGCCACCCGGAGGACACCGAGCACAGATACGCAGTATTTT.

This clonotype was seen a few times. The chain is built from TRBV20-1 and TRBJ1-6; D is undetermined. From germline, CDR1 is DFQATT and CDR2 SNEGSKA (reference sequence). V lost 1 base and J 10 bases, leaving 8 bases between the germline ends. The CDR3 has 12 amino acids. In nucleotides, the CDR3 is TGCAGTGCTAGAGGAATCCGATCACCCCTCCACTTT. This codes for CSARGIRSPLHF.

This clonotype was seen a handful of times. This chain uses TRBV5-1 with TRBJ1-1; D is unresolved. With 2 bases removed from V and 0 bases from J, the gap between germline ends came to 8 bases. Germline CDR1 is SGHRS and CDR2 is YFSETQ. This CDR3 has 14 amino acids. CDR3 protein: CASSFGGVNTEAFF. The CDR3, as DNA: TGCGCCAGCAGCTTTGGAGGAGTGAACACTGAAGCTTTCTTT.

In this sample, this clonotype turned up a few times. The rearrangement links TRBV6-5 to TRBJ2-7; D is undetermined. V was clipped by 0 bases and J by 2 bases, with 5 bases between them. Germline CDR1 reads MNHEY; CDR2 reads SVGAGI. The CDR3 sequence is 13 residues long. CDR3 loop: CASSYSQAYEQYF. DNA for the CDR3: TGTGCCAGCAGTTACTCACAAGCCTACGAGCAGTACTTC.